The clone carrying this T cell receptor (beta chain) was counted a few times. The source of the sample is a study of identical twins. Through template switching, a universal primer site was introduced, and the cDNA contained unique molecular identifiers. TCRdb redid the calling of the 5' RACE reads with MiXCR, one entry per CDR3 protein. The data show hundreds of thousands of distinct CDR3 sequences, 5.5% to 7.5% seen once. V shed 3 bases and J shed 1 base, with 14 bases lying between them. CDR3 length equals 16 residues. This chain links TRBV12-3 or TRBV12-4 with TRBJ2-3; the D gene is possibly TRBD1 (5 bases). The receptor's source is a man aged 18 to 30 in good health. The sequenced material came from naive T cells sorted from blood. The DNA of the CDR3 is TGTGCCAGCAGTTTTAATACAGGAAGTCGCACAGATACGCAGTATTTT. It codes for CASSFNTGSRTDTQYF.